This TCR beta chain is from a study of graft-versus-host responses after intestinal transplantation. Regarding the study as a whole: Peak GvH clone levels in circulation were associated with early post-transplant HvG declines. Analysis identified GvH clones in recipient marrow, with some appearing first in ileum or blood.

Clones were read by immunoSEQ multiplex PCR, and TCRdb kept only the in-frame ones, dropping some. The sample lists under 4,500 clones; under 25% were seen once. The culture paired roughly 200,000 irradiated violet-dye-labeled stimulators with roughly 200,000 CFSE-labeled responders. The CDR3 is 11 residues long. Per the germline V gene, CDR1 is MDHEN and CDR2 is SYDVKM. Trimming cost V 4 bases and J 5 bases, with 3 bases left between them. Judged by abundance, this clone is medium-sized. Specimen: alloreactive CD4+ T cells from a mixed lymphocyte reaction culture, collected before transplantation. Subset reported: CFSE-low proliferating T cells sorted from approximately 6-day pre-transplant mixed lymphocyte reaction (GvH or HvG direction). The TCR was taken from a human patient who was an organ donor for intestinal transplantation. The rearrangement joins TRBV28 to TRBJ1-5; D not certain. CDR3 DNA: TGTGCCAGCAGTTCTGATCAGCCCCAGCATTTT. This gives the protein CASSSDQPQHF.